The clone carrying this T cell receptor beta chain was counted a single time. These data are taken from a study of blood T cell repertoires in COVID-19. At the level of the study: Samples taken during acute and convalescent COVID-19 were collected in the United States, Italy and Spain.

Sequencing used immunoSEQ multiplex PCR; TCRdb keeps in-frame clones, though not all of them. The sample shows under 250,000 clones, 84% of them seen only once. V was clipped by 5 bases and J by 6 bases; unmatched bases: 6. The CDR3 has 13 residues. Per the germline V gene, CDR1 is LNHDA and CDR2 is SQIVND (reference sequence). The sequence came from an older woman with acute or convalescent COVID-19. The sample consisted of peripheral blood. The chain recombines TRBV19 with TRBJ1-1; 7 bases agree with TRBD1. The CDR3 sequence: CASSSRDSAEAFF. CDR3 DNA: TGTGCCAGTAGTTCCCGGGACAGCGCTGAAGCTTTCTTT.